Detailed here is one T cell receptor beta chain. The PCR made use of 60 Vbeta and 13 Jbeta primers. Sequenced by immunoSEQ multiplex PCR; TCRdb stores in-frame clones only, minus some. The data show 150,000 to 200,000 clones, with approximately 70% seen just once and approximately 7.1% held by the top ten. Germline CDR1 and CDR2: LGHNA and YSLEER. Trimming cost V 4 bases and J 4 bases; bases outside gene matches: 1. This CDR3 spans 14 amino acids. This sample is drawn from a study of cytomegalovirus exposure and HLA in healthy donors. This clonotype was sampled from a man in his forties in good health and CMV-seropositive. The chain combines TRBV4-3 with TRBJ1-5; 10 bases map to TRBD1. Sequencing was carried out using PBMCs. Here the CDR3 DNA reads TGCGCCAGCAGCCCGGGACAGGGGAATCAGCCCCAGCATTTT. The encoded protein is CASSPGQGNQPQHF.